This T cell receptor (beta chain) was retrieved from a study of T cell responses to AZD1222 COVID-19 vaccine. General observations from the study: Spike-spanning, vaccine-associated CD4 TCRs were dominant at 160-218 and 743-854. Variant regions that are unmutated are reportedly the target of nearly half of spike-specific TCRs. Only a handful of AZD1222 recipients, roughly 6 in all, had baseline seropositivity. Spike-specific TCR repertoires showed rising breadth and depth after two AZD1222 doses.

The repertoire was sequenced with immunoSEQ multiplex PCR; TCRdb's copy has only in-frame clones and lacks some. The sample carries approximately 120,000 clones, 91% recorded once. By sample fraction, this clone is medium-sized (0.01 to 0.1%). Its antigen is unidentified. Germline values: CDR1 SGHNT, CDR2 YENEEA. The CDR3 length is 13 residues. V was pared by 4 bases and J by 3 bases, with 10 bases between. This chain uses TRBV11-3 with TRBJ2-7; tentatively, D is TRBD1 or TRBD2 (5 bases each). The sequence came from an adult in good health. Sequencing used peripheral blood, obtained on day 0 of AZD1222 vaccination. CDR3 DNA sequence: TGTGCCAGCAGCTCCCGGGACGGCTACGAGCAGTACTTC. Translation: CASSSRDGYEQYF.